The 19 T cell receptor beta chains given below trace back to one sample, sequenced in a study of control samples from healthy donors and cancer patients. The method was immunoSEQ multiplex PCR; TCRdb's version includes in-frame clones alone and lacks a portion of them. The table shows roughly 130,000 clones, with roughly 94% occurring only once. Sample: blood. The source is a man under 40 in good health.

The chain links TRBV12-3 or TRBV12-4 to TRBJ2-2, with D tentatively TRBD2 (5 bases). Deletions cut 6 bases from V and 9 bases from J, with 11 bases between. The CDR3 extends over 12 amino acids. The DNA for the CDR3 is TGTGCCAGCAGCGAGCCGGGGTGGGAGCTGTTTTTT. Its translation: CASSEPGWELFF.

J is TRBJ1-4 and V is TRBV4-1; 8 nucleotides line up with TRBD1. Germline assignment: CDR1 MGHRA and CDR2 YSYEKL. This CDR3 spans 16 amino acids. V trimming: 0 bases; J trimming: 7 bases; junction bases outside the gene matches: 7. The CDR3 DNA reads TGCGCCAGCAGCCAAGATCCGCAGGGGGCGGTTGAAAAACTGTTTTTT. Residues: CASSQDPQGAVEKLFF.

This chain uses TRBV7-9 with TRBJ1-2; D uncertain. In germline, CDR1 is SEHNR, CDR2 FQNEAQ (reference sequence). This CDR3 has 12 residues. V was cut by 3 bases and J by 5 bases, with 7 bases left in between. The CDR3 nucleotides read TGTGCCAGCAGCTTCCTCGATTATGGCTACACCTTC. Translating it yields CASSFLDYGYTF.

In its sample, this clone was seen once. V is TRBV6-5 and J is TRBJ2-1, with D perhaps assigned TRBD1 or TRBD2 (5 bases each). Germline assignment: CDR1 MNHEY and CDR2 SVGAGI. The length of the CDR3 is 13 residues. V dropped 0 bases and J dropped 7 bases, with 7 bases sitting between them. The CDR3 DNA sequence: TGTGCCAGCAGTTACTCGAGGGGAAATGAGCAGTTCTTC. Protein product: CASSYSRGNEQFF.

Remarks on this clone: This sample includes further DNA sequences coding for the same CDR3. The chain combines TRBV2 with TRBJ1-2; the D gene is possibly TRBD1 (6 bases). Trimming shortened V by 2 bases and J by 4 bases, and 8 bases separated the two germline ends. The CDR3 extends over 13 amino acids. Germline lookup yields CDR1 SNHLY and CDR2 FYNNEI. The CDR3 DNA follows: TGTGCCAGCAGTGAACAGGGGTCCTATGGCTACACCTTC. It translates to CASSEQGSYGYTF.

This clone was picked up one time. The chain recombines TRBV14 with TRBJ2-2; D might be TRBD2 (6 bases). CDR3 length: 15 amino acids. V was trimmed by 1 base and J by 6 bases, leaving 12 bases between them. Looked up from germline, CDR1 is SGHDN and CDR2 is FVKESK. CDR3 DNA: TGTGCCAGCAGCCAAGTTTATAGCGGAGCCGGGGAGCTGTTTTTT. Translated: CASSQVYSGAGELFF.

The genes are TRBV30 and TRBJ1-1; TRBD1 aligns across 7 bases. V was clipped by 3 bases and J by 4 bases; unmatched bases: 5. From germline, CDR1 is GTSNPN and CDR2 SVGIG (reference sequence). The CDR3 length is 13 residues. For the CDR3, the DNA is TGTGCCTGGAGGGAGGGGGCGGGCACTGAAGCTTTCTTT. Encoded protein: CAWREGAGTEAFF. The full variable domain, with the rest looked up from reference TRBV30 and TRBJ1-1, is SQTIHQWPATLVQPVGSPLSLECTVEGTSNPNLYWYRQAAGRGLQLLFYSVGIGQISSEVPQNLSASRPQDRQFILSSKKLLLSDSGFYLCAWREGAGTEAFFGQGTRLTVV.

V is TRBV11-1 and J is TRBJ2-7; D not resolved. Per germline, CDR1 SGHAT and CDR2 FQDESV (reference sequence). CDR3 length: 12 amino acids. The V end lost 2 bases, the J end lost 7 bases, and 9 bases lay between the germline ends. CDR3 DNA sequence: TGTGCCAGCAGCTTACGCTCCCATGAGCAGTACTTC. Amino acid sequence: CASSLRSHEQYF.

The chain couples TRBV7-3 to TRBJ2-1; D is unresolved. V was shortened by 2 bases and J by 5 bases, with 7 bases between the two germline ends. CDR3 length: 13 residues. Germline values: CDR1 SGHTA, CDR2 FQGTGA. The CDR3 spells CASSLSLNNEQFF. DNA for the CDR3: TGTGCCAGCAGCTTATCACTGAACAATGAGCAGTTCTTC.

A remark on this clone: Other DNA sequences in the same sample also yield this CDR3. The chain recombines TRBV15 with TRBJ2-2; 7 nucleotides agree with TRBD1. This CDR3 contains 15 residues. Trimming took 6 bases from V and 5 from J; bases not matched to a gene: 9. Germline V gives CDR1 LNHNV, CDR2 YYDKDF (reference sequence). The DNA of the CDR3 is TGTGCCACCAGTCCGCGACAGGGTTTTACCGGGGAGCTGTTTTTT. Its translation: CATSPRQGFTGELFF.

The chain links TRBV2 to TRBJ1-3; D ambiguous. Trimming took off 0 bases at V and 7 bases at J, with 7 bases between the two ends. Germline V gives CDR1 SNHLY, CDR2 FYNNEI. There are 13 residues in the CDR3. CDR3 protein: CASSEARWNTIYF. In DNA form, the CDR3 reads TGTGCCAGCAGTGAAGCTAGGTGGAACACCATATATTTT. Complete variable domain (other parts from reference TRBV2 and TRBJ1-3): EPEVTQTPSHQVTQMGQEVILRCVPISNHLYFYWYRQILGQKVEFLVSFYNNEISEKSEIFDDQFSVERPDGSNFTLKIRSTKLEDSAMYFCASSEARWNTIYFGEGSWLTVV.

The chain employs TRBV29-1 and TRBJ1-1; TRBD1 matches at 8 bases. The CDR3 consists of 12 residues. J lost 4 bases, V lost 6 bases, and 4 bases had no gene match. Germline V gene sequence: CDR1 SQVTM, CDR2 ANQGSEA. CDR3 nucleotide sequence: TGCAGCGTCAGGACAGGGCGCACTGAAGCTTTCTTT. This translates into CSVRTGRTEAFF.

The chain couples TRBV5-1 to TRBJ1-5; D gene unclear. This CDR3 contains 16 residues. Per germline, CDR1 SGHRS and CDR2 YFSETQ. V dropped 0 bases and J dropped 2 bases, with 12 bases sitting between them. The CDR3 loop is CASSLEGTRGNQPQHF. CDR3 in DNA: TGCGCCAGCAGCTTGGAAGGTACTAGGGGCAATCAGCCCCAGCATTTT.

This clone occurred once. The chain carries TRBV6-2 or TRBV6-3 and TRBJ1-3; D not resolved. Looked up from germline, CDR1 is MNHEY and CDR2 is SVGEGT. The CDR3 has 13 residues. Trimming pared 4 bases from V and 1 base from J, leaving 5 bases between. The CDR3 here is CASSWGSGNTIYF. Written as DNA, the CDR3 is TGTGCCAGCAGTTGGGGTTCTGGAAACACCATATATTTT.

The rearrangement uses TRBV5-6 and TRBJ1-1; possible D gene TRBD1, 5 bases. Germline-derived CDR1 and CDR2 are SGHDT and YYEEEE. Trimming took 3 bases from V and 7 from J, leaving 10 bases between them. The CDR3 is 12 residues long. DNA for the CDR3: TGTGCCAGCAGCTGGGACCGGAATGAAGCTTTCTTT. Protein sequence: CASSWDRNEAFF.

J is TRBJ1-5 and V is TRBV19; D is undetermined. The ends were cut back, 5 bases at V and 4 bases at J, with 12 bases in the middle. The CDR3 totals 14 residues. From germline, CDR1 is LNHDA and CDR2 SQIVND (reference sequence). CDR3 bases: TGTGCCAGTAGTGCGGGTTTTCCTAATCAGCCCCAGCATTTT. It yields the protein CASSAGFPNQPQHF.

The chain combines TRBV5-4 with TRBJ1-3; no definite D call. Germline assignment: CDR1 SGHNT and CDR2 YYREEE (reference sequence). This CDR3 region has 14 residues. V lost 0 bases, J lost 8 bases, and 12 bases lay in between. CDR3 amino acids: CASSLGQSWDTIYF. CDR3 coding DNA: TGTGCCAGCAGCTTGGGGCAGAGTTGGGACACCATATATTTT.

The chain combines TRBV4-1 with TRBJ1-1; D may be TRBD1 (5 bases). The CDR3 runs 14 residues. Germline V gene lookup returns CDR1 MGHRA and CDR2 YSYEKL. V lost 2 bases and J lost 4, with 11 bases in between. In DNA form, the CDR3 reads TGCGCCAGCAGCCAATGGGGGGGAAGCACTGAAGCTTTCTTT. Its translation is CASSQWGGSTEAFF.

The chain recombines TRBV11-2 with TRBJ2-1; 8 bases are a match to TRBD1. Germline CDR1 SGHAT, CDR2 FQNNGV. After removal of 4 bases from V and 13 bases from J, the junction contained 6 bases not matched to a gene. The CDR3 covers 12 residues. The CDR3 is CASSSDRVKQFF. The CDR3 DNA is TGTGCCAGCAGCTCGGACAGGGTGAAACAGTTCTTC.